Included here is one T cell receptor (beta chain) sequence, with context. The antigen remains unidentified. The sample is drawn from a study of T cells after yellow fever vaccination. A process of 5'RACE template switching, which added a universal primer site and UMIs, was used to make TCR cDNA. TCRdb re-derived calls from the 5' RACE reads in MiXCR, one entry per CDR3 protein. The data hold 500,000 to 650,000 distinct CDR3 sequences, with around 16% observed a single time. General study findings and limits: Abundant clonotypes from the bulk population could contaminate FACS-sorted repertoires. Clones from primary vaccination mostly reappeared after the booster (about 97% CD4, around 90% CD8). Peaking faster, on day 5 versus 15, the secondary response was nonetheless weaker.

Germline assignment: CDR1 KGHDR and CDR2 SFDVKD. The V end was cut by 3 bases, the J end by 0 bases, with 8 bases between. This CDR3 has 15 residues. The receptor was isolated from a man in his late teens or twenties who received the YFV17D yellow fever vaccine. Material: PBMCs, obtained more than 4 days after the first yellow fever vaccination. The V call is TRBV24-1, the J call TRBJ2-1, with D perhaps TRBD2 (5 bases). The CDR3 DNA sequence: TGTGCCACCAGTGATGCGGGCCACTCCTACAATGAGCAGTTCTTC. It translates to CATSDAGHSYNEQFF.